The clone carrying this TCR beta chain has a single count. How the authors handled the data: Researchers report that nucleated cell counts were estimated from reference gene primer amplification. This table comes from immunoSEQ multiplex PCR, and its TCRdb copy is limited to in-frame clones, with some not included. That table gives V, J and clone size, and the DNA gave D and trimming. The table records about 120,000 clones, around 84% of them present only once. Germline V lookup: CDR1 MNHEY, CDR2 SMNVEV (reference sequence). CDR3 length: 15 residues. Trimming shortened V by 5 bases and J by 9 bases, and 23 bases separated the two germline ends. The entry originates in a study of blood T cell repertoires in COVID-19. As for the study in general: The United States, Italy and Spain provided the acute and convalescent COVID-19 samples. T cells, B-cell-depleted T cells, or PBMCs provided the cDNA or gDNA that served as material.

Sample: peripheral blood. The chain combines TRBV27 with TRBJ2-7; D remains unclear. This TCR was sampled from a woman in her forties with acute or convalescent COVID-19. The CDR3 bases are TGTGCCAGCAGTCTAGGTTTTAGCACGCCCCGCCGGCAGTACTTC. This gives the protein CASSLGFSTPRRQYF.